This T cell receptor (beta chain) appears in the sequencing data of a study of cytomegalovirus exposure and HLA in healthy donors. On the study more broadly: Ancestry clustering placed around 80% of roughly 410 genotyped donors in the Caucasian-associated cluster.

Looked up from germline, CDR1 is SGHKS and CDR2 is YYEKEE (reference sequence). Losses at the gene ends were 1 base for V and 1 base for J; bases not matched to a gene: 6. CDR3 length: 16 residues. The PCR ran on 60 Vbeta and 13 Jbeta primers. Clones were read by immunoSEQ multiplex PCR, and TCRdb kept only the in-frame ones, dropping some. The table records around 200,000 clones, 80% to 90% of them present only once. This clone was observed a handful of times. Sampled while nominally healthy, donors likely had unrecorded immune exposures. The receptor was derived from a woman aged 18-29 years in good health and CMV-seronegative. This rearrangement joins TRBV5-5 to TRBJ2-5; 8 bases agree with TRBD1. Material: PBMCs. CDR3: CASSLSGTGGQETQYF. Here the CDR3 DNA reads TGTGCCAGCAGCTTGTCAGGAACAGGGGGCCAAGAGACCCAGTACTTC.